This T cell receptor (beta chain) is drawn from a study of T cell repertoires in cytomegalovirus infection. Study-level background: Selected CMV epitopes included recently identified HLA-C-restricted ones as well as well-studied HLA-B-restricted ones. It can be stated that public TCR beta signatures indicated CMV infection as well as a matching HLA type.

TCRdb fed the reads into MiXCR, producing one record per CDR3 protein. The table lists about 360,000 distinct CDR3 sequences, around a third of them singletons. In its sample, this clonotype was seen many times. Its target is unknown. The CDR3 runs to 13 residues. Trimming stripped 3 bases from V and 5 bases from J, with 10 bases between. CDR1 is KGHSH, CDR2 LQKENI, per germline. Whole-study results and caveats: In two of eight donors, the top clonotype was HLA-C-restricted CMV-specific. Cumulated frequencies of public TCR beta families served to identify carriers of CMV plus the relevant HLA.

The sequence was obtained from a human donor in good health (CMV status not recorded). Some clones in this sample may be carry-over from other donors' samples. The chain employs TRBV18 and TRBJ1-2; D gene unclear. The sequencing used cultured PBMCs, collected from culture after CMV antigen stimulation. CDR3 loop: CASSPRTVYGYTF. Here the CDR3 DNA reads TGTGCCAGCTCACCCAGGACGGTATATGGCTACACCTTC.